This T cell receptor beta chain was obtained from a study of T cell responses to AZD1222 COVID-19 vaccine. General study results and limits: A mostly white British donor set with more females was recruited, and clonal diversity was possibly underestimated. CD4 TCRs covered the whole spike, strongest at regions 160-218 and 743-854.

Turning to this clone: The target antigen is unknown.

Germline V CDR1 and CDR2: SGHAT, FQNNGV. The CDR3 sequence is 15 residues long. The germline V and J ends were trimmed by 5 bases and 3 bases, with 16 bases remaining between them. Data came from immunoSEQ multiplex PCR; TCRdb stores just in-frame clones and leaves some out. This sample has roughly 110,000 clones, with approximately 90% found just once. The chain combines TRBV11-2 with TRBJ1-1, with D maybe TRBD1 (6 bases). The source material was peripheral blood, sampled on day 0 of AZD1222 vaccination. This TCR was recovered from an adult in good health. CDR3 region: CASSQTGKPDTEAFF. The CDR3 coding sequence is TGTGCCAGCAGCCAAACAGGGAAACCGGACACTGAAGCTTTCTTT.